Presented here are 18 T cell receptor beta chains from one specimen sequenced in a study of human T cells and chemical hapten exposure. Documented time point: pre-sensitization, week 0. Treatment specified: therapeutic diphenylcyclopropenone sensitization with weekly scalp DPC. TCRdb reprocessed the RACE reads via MiXCR and lists one record per CDR3 protein. This table has nearly 110,000 distinct CDR3 sequences, 10% to 15% appearing once. This sample comprised whole blood, obtained in connection with sensitization to the hapten diphenylcyclopropenone (DPC). The receptors here all came from a woman in her forties or fifties with alopecia areata. Some clones in this sample may be carry-over from other donors' samples.

This clonotype was recorded at least ten times. The rearrangement links TRBV18 to TRBJ2-5; D possibly corresponds to TRBD1 (6 bases). The CDR3 runs to 13 residues. The germline V gene encodes CDR1 KGHSH and CDR2 LQKENI. The V and J ends lost 2 bases and 5 bases respectively, with 9 bases between them. CDR3 sequence: CASSPVQGETQYF. As DNA, the CDR3 is TGTGCCAGCTCACCAGTGCAGGGGGAGACCCAGTACTTC. The full variable domain, its missing parts supplied by reference TRBV18 and TRBJ2-5, is NAGVMQNPRHLVRRRGQEARLRCSPMKGHSHVYWYRQLPEEGLKFMVYLQKENIIDESGMPKERFSAEFPKEGPSILRIQQVVRGDSAAYFCASSPVQGETQYFGPGTRLLVL.

At least ten counts were recorded for this clonotype. The chain is built from TRBV6-5 and TRBJ2-1; tentatively, D is TRBD1 or TRBD2 (5 bases each). The CDR3 is 13 residues long. The ends were cut back, 6 bases at V and 7 bases at J, with 13 bases in the middle. Germline assignment: CDR1 MNHEY and CDR2 SVGAGI. CDR3: CASREDWGNEQFF. CDR3 nucleotides: TGTGCCAGCAGAGAGGACTGGGGGAATGAGCAGTTCTTC.

This sequence joins TRBV6-4 and TRBJ2-1; D call uncertain. Germline V CDR1 and CDR2: MRHNA, SNTAGT. This CDR3 spans 12 amino acids. V was pared by 6 bases and J by 9 bases, with 12 bases between. CDR3: CASRTPYGEQFF. Written as DNA, the CDR3 is TGTGCCAGCAGGACACCTTACGGTGAGCAGTTCTTC.

This clonotype was counted at least ten times. This sequence joins TRBV5-5 and TRBJ2-7; 10 nucleotides match TRBD2. The junction had 6 bases not matched to a gene; V was cut back by 6 bases and J by 0 bases. This CDR3 spans 15 amino acids. The germline V gene has CDR1 SGHKS and CDR2 YYEKEE (reference sequence). Here the CDR3 reads CASIPGLASSYEQYF. The CDR3 region has the DNA TGTGCCAGCATACCGGGACTAGCGAGCTCCTACGAGCAGTACTTC.

The chain links TRBV29-1 to TRBJ1-1; D is unclear. Germline V gene sequence: CDR1 SQVTM, CDR2 ANQGSEA. The CDR3 totals 11 residues. V was clipped by 4 bases and J by 3 bases, with 6 bases between them. CDR3 sequence (DNA): TGCAGCGTTGTAAGGGACACTGAAGCTTTCTTT. Translation gives CSVVRDTEAFF.

The chain joins TRBV10-2 to TRBJ2-1; D perhaps matches TRBD1 (6 bases). Per the germline V gene, CDR1 is WSHSY and CDR2 is SAAADI. This CDR3 has 14 residues. The germline V and J ends were trimmed by 9 bases and 3 bases, with 15 bases remaining between them. Here the CDR3 DNA reads TGCGCCAGTCAAAAGAGGGGGTACTACAATGAGCAGTTCTTC. It specifies CASQKRGYYNEQFF.

This clonotype occurred many times. This chain connects TRBV6-2 or TRBV6-3 to TRBJ1-1, with 9 bases matching TRBD1. The CDR3 is made up of 17 amino acids. J lost 0 bases, V lost 2 bases, and 7 bases had no gene match. Germline CDR1 and CDR2: MNHEY and SVGEGT. In DNA form, the CDR3 reads TGTGCCAGCAGTTACGTCCCGGGACAGGGAATGAACACTGAAGCTTTCTTT. Its protein is CASSYVPGQGMNTEAFF.

This chain links TRBV5-1 with TRBJ1-4; 7 nucleotides align to TRBD1. The CDR3 totals 15 residues. V was pared by 3 bases and J by 6 bases, with 8 bases of the junction left unmatched. Germline values: CDR1 SGHRS, CDR2 YFSETQ. CDR3 sequence reads: CASSSTPGTDEKLFF. The CDR3 DNA reads as TGCGCCAGCAGCTCCACCCCCGGGACAGATGAAAAACTGTTTTTT. Using reference TRBV5-1 and TRBJ1-4 for the parts outside the CDR3, the full variable domain is KAGVTQTPRYLIKTRGQQVTLSCSPISGHRSVSWYQQTPGQGLQFLFEYFSETQRNKGNFPGRFSGRQFSNSRSEMNVSTLELGDSALYLCASSSTPGTDEKLFFGSGTQLSVL.

This clonotype was detected only a few times. The chain combines TRBV20-1 with TRBJ2-5, with D tentatively TRBD1 (6 bases). This CDR3 region has 11 residues. The germline V gene has CDR1 DFQATT and CDR2 SNEGSKA (reference sequence). V lost 3 bases, J lost 9 bases, and 11 bases lay in between. The CDR3 protein is CSARLTGAQYF. The CDR3 DNA reads TGCAGTGCTAGGTTGACAGGTGCCCAGTACTTC.

This clonotype was recorded a few times. The rearrangement links TRBV11-2 to TRBJ2-1; possible D gene TRBD1, 5 bases. There are 16 residues in the CDR3. Per germline, CDR1 SGHAT and CDR2 FQNNGV. V lost 5 bases and J lost 5, with 19 bases in between. The CDR3 DNA reads TGTGCCAGCAGCCCAAGGGGCAGGGCCCACGACAATGAGCAGTTCTTC. It codes for CASSPRGRAHDNEQFF.

This clonotype was seen ten or more times. V and J are TRBV3-1 and TRBJ1-4, with D unclear. Per germline, CDR1 LGHDT and CDR2 YNNKEL (reference sequence). This CDR3 comprises 13 residues. Trimming left V 5 bases short and J 0 bases short, with 4 bases between. CDR3 coding DNA: TGTGCCAGCAGCTTTGCAACTAATGAAAAACTGTTTTTT. Amino acids: CASSFATNEKLFF.

The table lists this clonotype with a count of one. The chain uses TRBV28 and TRBJ1-1; D not resolved. Between the trimmed V and J ends, which lost 4 bases and 6 bases, there was a span of 9 bases. Germline V gives CDR1 MDHEN, CDR2 SYDVKM. The CDR3 loop spans 12 amino acids. The CDR3 nucleotides are TGTGCCAGCAGTTCAGCCTGGGCTGAAGCTTTCTTT. It yields the protein CASSSAWAEAFF. The full variable domain, in which reference TRBV28 and TRBJ1-1 provide the parts outside the CDR3, is DVKVTQSSRYLVKRTGEKVFLECVQDMDHENMFWYRQDPGLGLRLIYFSYDVKMKEKGDIPEGYSVSREKKERFSLILESASTNQTSMYLCASSSAWAEAFFGQGTRLTVV.

This clonotype has only a few counts. The chain has TRBV5-1 and TRBJ1-1; D possibly corresponds to TRBD1 (5 bases). This CDR3 is 14 amino acids long. From germline, CDR1 is SGHRS and CDR2 YFSETQ. Deletions cut 0 bases from V and 5 bases from J, with 11 bases between. The CDR3 DNA follows: TGCGCCAGCAGCTTGGGGGACGGGAGGACTGAAGCTTTCTTT. Translation gives CASSLGDGRTEAFF.

The chain is built from TRBV27 and TRBJ2-7, with a weak D call TRBD1 (6 bases). CDR1 MNHEY and CDR2 SMNVEV come from the germline V gene (reference sequence). V was shortened by 6 bases and J by 3 bases, with 18 bases between the two germline ends. This CDR3 region has 15 residues. CDR3 nucleotides: TGTGCCAGCAGACCTACCCCCAGGGGTTTCTACGAGCAGTACTTC. It is translated as CASRPTPRGFYEQYF.

The J gene is TRBJ1-4, the V gene TRBV27; no reliable D call. The length of the CDR3 is 15 residues. Per germline, CDR1 MNHEY and CDR2 SMNVEV (reference sequence). Trimming pared 4 bases from V and 0 bases from J, leaving 9 bases between. The CDR3 protein is CASSWSSATNEKLFF. In DNA form, the CDR3 reads TGTGCCAGCAGTTGGTCCAGCGCAACTAATGAAAAACTGTTTTTT.

The V call is TRBV12-3 or TRBV12-4, the J call TRBJ2-4, with D possibly matching TRBD2 (6 bases). V was clipped by 4 bases and J by 8 bases, with 12 bases between them. The CDR3 contains 13 residues. The CDR3 bases are TGTGCCAGCAGTTCGCAACTAGCAGACATTCAGTACTTC. It is translated as CASSSQLADIQYF.

V usage is TRBV28 and J usage is TRBJ1-5, with D unclear. The germline gives CDR1 MDHEN, CDR2 SYDVKM. V was pared by 6 bases and J by 6 bases, with 15 bases between. The CDR3 spans 14 residues. The CDR3 protein is CASSPARNFQPQHF. DNA of the CDR3: TGTGCCAGCAGCCCCGCCAGGAATTTTCAGCCCCAGCATTTT.

The chain uses TRBV5-8 and TRBJ1-3; D unclear. The V and J ends lost 6 bases and 2 bases respectively, with 6 bases between them. The CDR3 consists of 12 residues. From germline, CDR1 is SGHTS and CDR2 YDEGEE. CDR3 DNA sequence: TGTGCCAGCACCGGGGCTGGAAACACCATATATTTT. Amino acid sequence: CASTGAGNTIYF. Full variable domain (outside the CDR3, taken from reference TRBV5-8 and TRBJ1-3): EAGVTQSPTHLIKTRGQQATLRCSPISGHTSVYWYQQALGLGLQFLLWYDEGEERNRGNFPPRFSGRQFPNYSSELNVNALELEDSALYLCASTGAGNTIYFGEGSWLTVV.